Each of the 30 T cell receptor beta chains below was sequenced from the same sample in a study of type 1 regulatory T cells (dated by TCRdb to the early 2020s). Which antigens these TCRs recognize remains unknown. Sequencing used an Illumina MiSeq. Starting from the raw public reads, TCRdb applied fastp trimming at Q25, assembled clones with MiXCR and retained in-frame beta chains. Identical CDR3 proteins give one entry, which carries the most common genes and DNA. The sample includes about 24,000 distinct CDR3 sequences, with more than 45% observed a single time. Of the sample, around 5% is held by the ten largest clones. Sequenced sample: cultured T cells, either the whole culture or a sorted T cell fraction (not recorded which). The receptors stem from a human donor in good health.

J is TRBJ2-3 and V is TRBV10-3; the match to TRBD2 covers 8 bases. CDR1 ENHRY and CDR2 SYGVKD come from the germline V gene. Unmatched junction bases numbered 16, after V lost 6 bases and J lost 2 bases. CDR3 size: 18 residues. The CDR3 nucleotides are TGTGCCATCAGCAGACAAGCCCCACTAGCGGTCGACACAGATACGCAGTATTTT. Amino acid sequence: CAISRQAPLAVDTDTQYF.

The V and J genes are TRBV19 and TRBJ2-7; D remains unclear. V gave up 3 bases and J gave up 0 bases, with 12 bases separating them. CDR3 length: 15 amino acids. Germline values: CDR1 LNHDA, CDR2 SQIVND (reference sequence). The DNA of the CDR3 is TGTGCCAGTAGTATTAGTCATGGCGGCTCCTACGAGCAGTACTTC. It is translated as CASSISHGGSYEQYF.

The V gene is TRBV28, the J gene TRBJ1-4; D is ambiguous. Looked up from germline, CDR1 is MDHEN and CDR2 is SYDVKM. The CDR3 loop spans 15 amino acids. Trimming pared 5 bases from V and 4 bases from J, leaving 14 bases between. CDR3 DNA sequence: TGTGCCAGCAGTGCCTCATCCAGTTATAATGAAAAACTGTTTTTT. Amino acid sequence: CASSASSSYNEKLFF.

The rearrangement links TRBV3-1 to TRBJ1-2; D is possibly TRBD1 (6 bases). The V gene's germline CDR1 is LGHDT and CDR2 YNNKEL (reference sequence). This CDR3 is built from 13 residues. Trimming stripped 5 bases from V and 8 bases from J, with 15 bases between. CDR3 amino acids: CASSDAIGGGYTF. CDR3 sequence (DNA): TGTGCCAGCAGCGACGCGATAGGGGGAGGCTACACCTTC.

This clonotype was counted between two and nine times. The J gene is TRBJ1-5, the V gene TRBV6-2 or TRBV6-3; D is ambiguous. This CDR3 is 13 amino acids long. V was cut by 6 bases and J by 9 bases, with 15 bases left in between. Germline lookup yields CDR1 MNHEY and CDR2 SVGEGT. CDR3: CASREDGLGPQHF. In DNA, the CDR3 is TGTGCCAGCAGGGAAGACGGACTGGGGCCCCAGCATTTT.

By sample share, this clonotype is medium-sized. The chain employs TRBV12-3 or TRBV12-4 and TRBJ2-7, with 9 nucleotides matching TRBD1. This CDR3 is 15 amino acids long. Unmatched junction bases numbered 8, after V lost 6 bases and J lost 2 bases. The CDR3 bases are TGTGCCAGCAGCCGAGACAGGGGGAGGACCTACGAGCAGTACTTC. It is translated as CASSRDRGRTYEQYF.

This clonotype counts as medium-sized (0.01 to 0.1%). The chain is built from TRBV20-1 and TRBJ2-5, with D tentatively TRBD1 (6 bases). V was clipped by 3 bases and J by 3 bases, with 14 bases between them. The CDR3 is made up of 14 amino acids. Germline V CDR1 and CDR2: DFQATT, SNEGSKA (reference sequence). The CDR3 reads CSASGRGSKETQYF. The CDR3 DNA reads as TGCAGTGCTAGTGGCAGGGGCAGCAAAGAGACCCAGTACTTC.

The V call is TRBV2, the J call TRBJ1-5, with D maybe TRBD1 (5 bases). This CDR3 is built from 16 residues. Germline V gene sequence: CDR1 SNHLY, CDR2 FYNNEI. Trimming removed 6 bases from V and 6 bases from J, with 21 bases in between. The CDR3 is CASRGPPSGSTQPQHF. The CDR3 region has the DNA TGTGCCAGCAGGGGCCCCCCCTCAGGGAGTACTCAGCCCCAGCATTTT.

This clonotype has more than one count but fewer than ten. The rearrangement joins TRBV12-3 or TRBV12-4 to TRBJ2-4; no clear D gene. V lost 5 bases to trimming and J lost 0 bases, with 11 bases between them. The CDR3 contains 15 residues. Here the CDR3 DNA reads TGTGCCAGCAGTCCGCAGTTTCTAGCCAAAAACATTCAGTACTTC. Translation: CASSPQFLAKNIQYF.

The chain links TRBV4-2 to TRBJ2-3, with D possibly being TRBD2 (6 bases). This CDR3 is 17 amino acids long. Trimming cost V 1 base and J 2 bases, with 16 bases left between them. Germline CDR1 and CDR2: LGHNA and YNFKEQ. CDR3 nucleotides: TGTGCCAGCAGCCAAGGAATGGTGACTAGTACCACAGATACGCAGTATTTT. Its translation is CASSQGMVTSTTDTQYF.

The chain joins TRBV7-2 to TRBJ2-3, with 13 bases lining up with TRBD2. Germline assignment: CDR1 SGHTA and CDR2 FQGNSA. The CDR3 has 17 amino acids. Trimming at V came to 2 bases and at J to 0 bases, leaving 2 bases not matched to a gene. CDR3 coding DNA: TGTGCCAGCAGCTTACGACTAGCGGGGGGAAGCACAGATACGCAGTATTTT. It codes for CASSLRLAGGSTDTQYF.

The chain combines TRBV5-1 with TRBJ2-1; TRBD1 is a possible D gene (5 bases). V was pared by 5 bases and J by 6 bases, with 18 bases between. This CDR3 contains 15 residues. Germline-derived CDR1 and CDR2 are SGHRS and YFSETQ. The CDR3 sequence: CASRIDQGRGNEQFF. CDR3 bases: TGCGCCAGCAGAATCGATCAGGGTAGGGGCAATGAGCAGTTCTTC.

The chain combines TRBV11-2 with TRBJ2-3, with no clear D. The CDR3 has 14 amino acids. Germline V CDR1 and CDR2: SGHAT, FQNNGV. The V and J ends lost 2 bases and 1 base respectively, with 7 bases between them. The CDR3 DNA reads TGTGCCAGCAGCTTATGGCGTGGCACAGATACGCAGTATTTT. Its translation: CASSLWRGTDTQYF.

The chain uses TRBV2 and TRBJ1-3; D uncertain. Trimming cost V 7 bases and J 1 base, with 8 bases left between them. This CDR3 comprises 13 residues. The V gene's germline CDR1 is SNHLY and CDR2 FYNNEI. The CDR3 coding sequence is TGTGCCAGCAAGGCGAGGTCTGGAAACACCATATATTTT. It translates to CASKARSGNTIYF.

This clonotype came up a few times. The gene calls are TRBV12-3 or TRBV12-4 and TRBJ2-5, with D possibly matching TRBD2 (7 bases). The CDR3 totals 15 residues. V lost 7 bases and J lost 6, with 21 bases in between. CDR3 DNA: TGTGCCAGCAATCCACGAGGGGGGGGGGTAAAGACCCAGTACTTC. It is translated as CASNPRGGGVKTQYF.

The rearrangement joins TRBV5-5 to TRBJ2-2; D ambiguous. This CDR3 has 15 residues. Germline CDR1 and CDR2: SGHKS and YYEKEE (reference sequence). The V end lost 6 bases, the J end lost 5 bases, and 17 bases lay between the germline ends. DNA for the CDR3: TGTGCCAGCAACCCACGAGACTTCTTTACCGGGGAGCTGTTTTTT. This codes for CASNPRDFFTGELFF.

This chain joins TRBV6-1 and TRBJ1-3; TRBD1 might be the D (5 bases). This CDR3 has 14 residues. CDR1 is MNHNS and CDR2 is SASEGT in the germline V gene. V lost 4 bases and J lost 4, with 11 bases in between. The CDR3 is CASSARDRGNTIYF. The CDR3 region has the DNA TGTGCCAGCAGTGCCAGGGATAGGGGAAACACCATATATTTT.

V is TRBV7-9 and J is TRBJ1-3; D unresolved. Deletions cut 3 bases from V and 0 bases from J, with 15 bases between. This CDR3 spans 17 amino acids. Looked up from germline, CDR1 is SEHNR and CDR2 is FQNEAQ (reference sequence). The DNA of the CDR3 is TGTGCCAGCAGCTTTGGAGGATTGAAAGACTCTGGAAACACCATATATTTT. Its translation is CASSFGGLKDSGNTIYF.

This rearrangement joins TRBV27 to TRBJ2-6; 7 positions agree with TRBD2. The junction had 3 bases not matched to a gene; V was cut back by 3 bases and J by 4 bases. The length of the CDR3 is 15 residues. Germline CDR1 and CDR2: MNHEY and SMNVEV (reference sequence). This CDR3 is CASSFAGVGANVLTF. DNA of the CDR3: TGTGCCAGCAGTTTCGCGGGGGTCGGGGCCAACGTCCTGACTTTC.

A note on this clonotype: One junction end does not reproduce the germline sequence, and a read error may be involved. This chain uses TRBV7-2 with TRBJ1-5; 10 nucleotides match TRBD1. CDR1 SGHTA and CDR2 FQGNSA come from the germline V gene. The CDR3 is 17 residues long. This chain's CDR3 is CVSSFLGRTGGNQPQHF. CDR3 in DNA: TGTGTCAGCAGCTTTTTAGGTAGGACAGGGGGTAATCAGCCCCAGCATTTT.

The rearrangement joins TRBV19 to TRBJ1-1; 10 nucleotides line up with TRBD1. CDR1 is LNHDA, CDR2 SQIVND, per germline (reference sequence). The ends lost 5 bases at V and 5 bases at J; junction bases unmatched: 8. The CDR3 length is 15 residues. CDR3 nucleotide sequence: TGTGCCAGTAGTCTGGGACAGGGGATCGGAACTGAAGCTTTCTTT. It translates to CASSLGQGIGTEAFF.

This clonotype was counted a few times. The V call is TRBV18, the J call TRBJ2-1; 10 nucleotides match TRBD2. The CDR3 is 17 residues long. The germline V gene has CDR1 KGHSH and CDR2 LQKENI. V lost 3 bases, J lost 10 bases, and 15 bases stayed unmatched. The CDR3 DNA sequence: TGTGCCAGCTCACCGGATATAAGGGTAGCGGGGGGACCCGAGCAGTTCTTC. The encoded protein is CASSPDIRVAGGPEQFF.

The V and J genes are TRBV30 and TRBJ1-5, with 7 nucleotides matching TRBD1. This CDR3 is built from 18 residues. The V gene end was trimmed by 1 base and the J gene end by 0 bases; junction bases not matched to a gene: 12. CDR1 and CDR2 (germline): GTSNPN, SVGIG (reference sequence). The CDR3 nucleotides read TGTGCCTGGAGTGCGGACAGGTCGACAGCTTATAGCAATCAGCCCCAGCATTTT. Amino acids: CAWSADRSTAYSNQPQHF.

This chain uses TRBV6-2 or TRBV6-3 with TRBJ1-1; 7 nucleotides agree with TRBD1. The V segment lost 6 bases and the J segment 7 bases; nucleotides outside the gene matches: 8. Germline V lookup: CDR1 MNHEY, CDR2 SVGEGT. CDR3 length: 13 residues. CDR3 in DNA: TGTGCCAGCAGACGGGGACAGCTGTTTGAAGCTTTCTTT. Protein product: CASRRGQLFEAFF.

Regarding this clonotype: One junction end does not reproduce the germline sequence, and a read error may be involved. The chain recombines TRBV2 with TRBJ2-1, with a weak D call TRBD2 (7 bases). The CDR3 runs 14 residues. Germline V gene data show CDR1 as SNHLY and CDR2 as FYNNEI. This CDR3 reads CASSEGGGPNEQFF. For the CDR3, the DNA is TGTGCCAGCAGCGAAGGGGGGGGGCCCAATGAGCAGTTCTTC.

This clonotype has only one observation. The V gene is TRBV6-6, the J gene TRBJ1-1; possible D gene TRBD1, 6 bases. Germline assignment: CDR1 MNHNY and CDR2 SVGAGI (reference sequence). The V end was cut by 6 bases, the J end by 3 bases, with 8 bases between. The CDR3 length is 12 residues. CDR3 coding DNA: TGTGCCAGCAGCAAGGGGGACACTGAAGCTTTCTTT. Translated, it gives CASSKGDTEAFF.

This clonotype has just a few counts. The chain joins TRBV4-2 to TRBJ1-5; D uncertain. Germline CDR1 reads LGHNA; CDR2 reads YNFKEQ. There are 15 residues in the CDR3. The V end lost 5 bases, the J end lost 2 bases, and 13 bases lay between the germline ends. CDR3 DNA: TGTGCCAGCAGCTCCCGCCCGGCGGGCAATCAGCCCCAGCATTTT. This encodes CASSSRPAGNQPQHF.

This sequence joins TRBV6-2 or TRBV6-3 and TRBJ2-3; possible D gene TRBD2, 6 bases. Germline V CDR1 and CDR2: MNHEY, SVGEGT. V shed 6 bases and J shed 6 bases, with 13 bases lying between them. This CDR3 has 13 residues. For the CDR3, the DNA is TGTGCCAGCAGACCGACTAGACCTGATACGCAGTATTTT. This translates into CASRPTRPDTQYF.

This clonotype is medium-sized (0.01 to 0.1%) within its sample. V usage is TRBV5-1 and J usage is TRBJ2-2, with D hard to call. Germline V gene sequence: CDR1 SGHRS, CDR2 YFSETQ. The CDR3 spans 14 residues. The V gene lost 4 bases and the J gene lost 4 bases, with 11 bases spanning the gap. The CDR3 sequence is CASSPPVPTGELFF. The CDR3 DNA reads as TGCGCCAGCAGCCCGCCAGTTCCCACCGGGGAGCTGTTTTTT.

This clonotype was seen repeatedly, ten times or more. The chain recombines TRBV12-3 or TRBV12-4 with TRBJ2-5; D is unclear. CDR3 length: 11 amino acids. Trimming shortened V by 2 bases and J by 5 bases, and 3 bases separated the two germline ends. The CDR3 sequence: CASSLLETQYF. CDR3 sequence (DNA): TGTGCCAGCAGTTTACTGGAGACCCAGTACTTC.